The next 25 T cell receptor beta chains were all read from a single sample in a study of cytomegalovirus exposure and HLA in healthy donors. PCR employed 60 Vbeta and 13 Jbeta primers. The repertoire was sequenced with immunoSEQ multiplex PCR; TCRdb's copy has only in-frame clones and lacks some. This table holds some 150,000 clones, around 80% found once. Sample: PBMCs. Receptors were obtained from a young man in good health and CMV-seropositive.

V is TRBV19 and J is TRBJ1-1, with D unclear. The V and J ends lost 4 bases and 7 bases respectively, with 10 bases between them. The CDR3 is 12 residues long. Per germline, CDR1 LNHDA and CDR2 SQIVND (reference sequence). CDR3 coding DNA: TGTGCCAGTAGTACACAGAGACGTGAAGCTTTCTTT. Its protein product is CASSTQRREAFF.

The rearrangement links TRBV7-9 to TRBJ2-5, with D possibly being TRBD2 (5 bases). The germline gives CDR1 SEHNR, CDR2 FQNEAQ (reference sequence). V dropped 5 bases and J dropped 5 bases, with 9 bases sitting between them. The CDR3 runs to 12 residues. CDR3 residues: CASSQLGETQYF. The CDR3 nucleotides are TGTGCCAGCAGCCAACTAGGGGAGACCCAGTACTTC.

The gene calls are TRBV18 and TRBJ1-5; 9 bases align to TRBD1. Per the germline V gene, CDR1 is KGHSH and CDR2 is LQKENI. This CDR3 spans 15 amino acids. J gave up 3 bases and V 3 bases, and 3 bases lay outside the gene matches. This chain's CDR3 is CASSPRDRDNQPQHF. In nucleotides, the CDR3 is TGTGCCAGCTCACCTCGGGACAGGGACAATCAGCCCCAGCATTTT. Filled out from reference TRBV18 and TRBJ1-5, the complete variable domain reads NAGVMQNPRHLVRRRGQEARLRCSPMKGHSHVYWYRQLPEEGLKFMVYLQKENIIDESGMPKERFSAEFPKEGPSILRIQQVVRGDSAAYFCASSPRDRDNQPQHFGDGTRLSIL.

This sequence joins TRBV4-1 and TRBJ1-5, with a weak D call TRBD1 (6 bases). Trimming stripped 0 bases from V and 6 bases from J, with 15 bases between. The CDR3 extends over 16 amino acids. The V gene's germline CDR1 is MGHRA and CDR2 YSYEKL. CDR3 sequence (DNA): TGCGCCAGCAGCCAAGATTTTCGGGGGGCCAGTCAGCCCCAGCATTTT. This gives the protein CASSQDFRGASQPQHF.

V and J are TRBV29-1 and TRBJ1-2; 10 bases line up with TRBD1. Trimming took 7 bases from V and 4 from J; bases not matched to a gene: 6. Germline-derived CDR1 and CDR2 are SQVTM and ANQGSEA. This CDR3 is 13 amino acids long. The CDR3 nucleotides are TGCAGCGCTGGGACAGGGGATGGCTATGGCTACACCTTC. It codes for CSAGTGDGYGYTF.

The chain combines TRBV7-2 with TRBJ2-1, with 8 bases identical to TRBD2. The germline gives CDR1 SGHTA, CDR2 FQGNSA. The V and J ends lost 5 bases and 4 bases, in that order; junction bases with no gene match: 7. The CDR3 consists of 15 residues. The CDR3 protein is CASSPRTSPYNEQFF. The DNA of the CDR3 is TGTGCCAGCAGCCCCCGGACTAGCCCTTACAATGAGCAGTTCTTC.

V usage is TRBV7-3 and J usage is TRBJ2-3, with D unresolved. Germline CDR1 reads SGHTA; CDR2 reads FQGTGA. Trimming stripped 3 bases from V and 0 bases from J, with 4 bases between. The CDR3 has 13 amino acids. The CDR3 sequence is CASSLGSTDTQYF. The CDR3 DNA sequence: TGTGCCAGCAGCTTGGGCAGCACAGATACGCAGTATTTT.

This clone appeared a few times. This chain's CDR3 is CASRGQGAGNNEQFF. The CDR3 nucleotides are TGTGCCAGCAGAGGACAGGGGGCGGGAAACAATGAGCAGTTCTTC. V usage is TRBV27 and J usage is TRBJ2-1, with 11 bases lining up with TRBD1. CDR3 length: 15 residues. V shed 6 bases, J shed 5 bases, and the junction held 6 bases outside the gene matches. Germline V CDR1 and CDR2: MNHEY, SMNVEV (reference sequence).

The chain uses TRBV7-9 and TRBJ2-1; TRBD2 agrees at 15 bases. V was pared by 4 bases and J by 8 bases, with 9 bases of the junction left unmatched. Germline values: CDR1 SEHNR, CDR2 FQNEAQ (reference sequence). The CDR3 has 17 residues. The CDR3: CASSSSNGLAGGDEQFF. CDR3 nucleotides: TGTGCCAGCAGCTCCTCCAACGGACTAGCGGGAGGGGATGAGCAGTTCTTC.

In regard to this clone: One end of the junction varies from germline; a read error may be responsible. The chain has TRBV11-3 and TRBJ2-3; D call uncertain. The CDR3 runs 15 residues. Germline V CDR1 and CDR2: SGHNT, YENEEA. CDR3 DNA sequence: TGTGCCAGCAGCCCCCCCCCGGCGTACGGAGATATGCAGTATTTT. Translated, it gives CASSPPPAYGDMQYF.

The chain is built from TRBV4-1 and TRBJ2-1; no clear D gene. V was clipped by 1 base and J by 0 bases, with 13 bases between them. In germline, CDR1 is MGHRA, CDR2 YSYEKL. This CDR3 has 17 amino acids. As DNA, the CDR3 is TGCGCCAGCAGCCAAGTTGGGCAGGCCTACTCCTACAATGAGCAGTTCTTC. Translation gives CASSQVGQAYSYNEQFF.

The J gene is TRBJ1-1, the V gene TRBV5-1; D is unresolved. With 0 bases removed from V and 5 bases from J, the gap between germline ends came to 14 bases. Germline V gene sequence: CDR1 SGHRS, CDR2 YFSETQ. This CDR3 spans 15 amino acids. The CDR3 sequence is CASSLEVRESTEAFF. The DNA of the CDR3 is TGCGCCAGCAGCTTGGAAGTACGCGAGAGTACTGAAGCTTTCTTT.

This clone was seen only a few times. The genes are TRBV5-6 and TRBJ2-7, with D possibly being TRBD2 (5 bases). Trimming took off 7 bases at V and 3 bases at J, with 11 bases between the two ends. The germline gives CDR1 SGHDT, CDR2 YYEEEE. CDR3 length: 12 amino acids. The CDR3 bases are TGTGCCAGCTCCGCTCGGGGCTACGAGCAGTACTTC. Its translation is CASSARGYEQYF.

This clone appeared a single time. DNA of the CDR3: TGTGCCAGCAGTTCCCCCGGGAGGGCCATGTACGAGCAGTACTTC. This codes for CASSSPGRAMYEQYF. The chain couples TRBV27 to TRBJ2-7; 8 nucleotides align to TRBD2. V trimming: 4 bases; J trimming: 4 bases; junction bases outside the gene matches: 9. The CDR3 consists of 15 residues. Germline V gives CDR1 MNHEY, CDR2 SMNVEV (reference sequence).

The chain is built from TRBV11-2 and TRBJ2-7; D is undetermined. There are 14 residues in the CDR3. Trimming took off 3 bases at V and 4 bases at J, with 13 bases between the two ends. CDR1 is SGHAT and CDR2 is FQNNGV in the germline V gene. CDR3 loop: CASSFSSARYEQYF. CDR3 DNA sequence: TGTGCCAGCAGCTTTTCCAGCGCGCGGTACGAGCAGTACTTC.

The CDR3 reads CASSRTPGGAEAFF. Written as DNA, the CDR3 is TGTGCCAGCAGTCGAACCCCCGGGGGAGCGGAAGCTTTCTTT. The rearrangement joins TRBV27 to TRBJ1-1; the D gene is possibly TRBD1 (5 bases). V was cut by 5 bases and J by 8 bases, with 18 bases left in between. The CDR3 totals 14 residues. CDR1 and CDR2 (germline): MNHEY, SMNVEV (reference sequence).

With regard to this clone: The same CDR3 is also encoded by other DNA sequences in this sample. The chain has TRBV7-9 and TRBJ1-2; D is possibly TRBD1 (5 bases). The CDR3 extends over 15 amino acids. Trimming left V 5 bases short and J 0 bases short, with 13 bases between. CDR1 is SEHNR, CDR2 FQNEAQ, per germline (reference sequence). The CDR3: CASSRGTGANYGYTF. CDR3 in DNA: TGTGCCAGCAGCCGAGGGACGGGAGCTAACTATGGCTACACCTTC.

For the CDR3, the DNA is TGTGCCAGCAGGACAGGGGGTAGCACCGGGGAGCTGTTTTTT. It is translated as CASRTGGSTGELFF. The chain recombines TRBV28 with TRBJ2-2, with TRBD1 matching over 9 bases. The V gene end was trimmed by 6 bases and the J gene end by 4 bases; junction bases not matched to a gene: 3. The length of the CDR3 is 14 residues. Per germline, CDR1 MDHEN and CDR2 SYDVKM.

The rearrangement links TRBV7-8 to TRBJ2-2; tentatively, D is TRBD2 (7 bases). Trimming took off 2 bases at V and 4 bases at J, with 14 bases between the two ends. CDR1 SGHVS and CDR2 FQNEAQ come from the germline V gene. The CDR3 is 16 amino acids. The DNA for the CDR3 is TGTGCCAGCAGCTTAATAGGGGGGGTCCCCACCGGGGAGCTGTTTTTT. Translating gives CASSLIGGVPTGELFF.

This clone was observed a handful of times. CDR3 coding DNA: TGTGCCAGGTCAGACAGGACTGAAGCTTTCTTT. It translates to CARSDRTEAFF. The genes are TRBV6-1 and TRBJ1-1, with D possibly matching TRBD1 (6 bases). Germline CDR1 and CDR2: MNHNS and SASEGT. The V and J ends lost 9 bases and 5 bases respectively, with 10 bases between them. This CDR3 spans 11 amino acids.

The rearrangement links TRBV2 to TRBJ2-1; D possibly corresponds to TRBD1 (6 bases). Trimming left V 5 bases short and J 2 bases short, with 7 bases between. This CDR3 has 13 residues. Germline V gene sequence: CDR1 SNHLY, CDR2 FYNNEI. The CDR3 DNA is TGTGCCAGCAGTTGGACAGCCTACAATGAGCAGTTCTTC. Amino acids: CASSWTAYNEQFF.

The rearrangement joins TRBV5-1 to TRBJ1-3, with a possible D match to TRBD1 (6 bases). This CDR3 has 15 amino acids. V lost 4 bases to trimming and J lost 4 bases, with 15 bases between them. CDR1 is SGHRS and CDR2 is YFSETQ in the germline V gene. CDR3 sequence: CASSPQAGAGNTIYF. The DNA for the CDR3 is TGCGCCAGCAGCCCCCAAGCGGGGGCCGGAAACACCATATATTTT. The full variable domain, its missing parts supplied by reference TRBV5-1 and TRBJ1-3, is KAGVTQTPRYLIKTRGQQVTLSCSPISGHRSVSWYQQTPGQGLQFLFEYFSETQRNKGNFPGRFSGRQFSNSRSEMNVSTLELGDSALYLCASSPQAGAGNTIYFGEGSWLTVV.

The chain couples TRBV5-1 to TRBJ1-1; a possible D gene is TRBD1 (5 bases). The CDR3 extends over 14 amino acids. V was trimmed by 0 bases and J by 1 base, leaving 7 bases between them. Germline values: CDR1 SGHRS, CDR2 YFSETQ. Written as DNA, the CDR3 is TGCGCCAGCAGCTTGGAAGGGGCGAACACTGAAGCTTTCTTT. Protein sequence: CASSLEGANTEAFF.

This clone has a single count. V usage is TRBV27 and J usage is TRBJ2-7; 7 bases match TRBD1. J gave up 1 base and V 7 bases, and 10 bases lay outside the gene matches. The germline gives CDR1 MNHEY, CDR2 SMNVEV (reference sequence). The length of the CDR3 is 15 residues. This CDR3 reads CASTQTGPLSYEQYF. The CDR3, as DNA: TGTGCCAGCACTCAGACAGGGCCGCTTTCCTACGAGCAGTACTTC.

The V gene is TRBV7-2, the J gene TRBJ2-3, with a tentative D call TRBD2 (6 bases). Germline CDR1 reads SGHTA; CDR2 reads FQGNSA. V was pared by 4 bases and J by 6 bases, with 11 bases between. The CDR3 has 13 residues. Written as DNA, the CDR3 is TGTGCCAGCAGCTGGACTACGTCCGATACGCAGTATTTT. It translates to CASSWTTSDTQYF. Filled out from reference TRBV7-2 and TRBJ2-3, the complete variable domain reads GAGVSQSPSNKVTEKGKDVELRCDPISGHTALYWYRQSLGQGLEFLIYFQGNSAPDKSGLPSDRFSAERTGGSVSTLTIQRTQQEDSAVYLCASSWTTSDTQYFGPGTRLTVL.